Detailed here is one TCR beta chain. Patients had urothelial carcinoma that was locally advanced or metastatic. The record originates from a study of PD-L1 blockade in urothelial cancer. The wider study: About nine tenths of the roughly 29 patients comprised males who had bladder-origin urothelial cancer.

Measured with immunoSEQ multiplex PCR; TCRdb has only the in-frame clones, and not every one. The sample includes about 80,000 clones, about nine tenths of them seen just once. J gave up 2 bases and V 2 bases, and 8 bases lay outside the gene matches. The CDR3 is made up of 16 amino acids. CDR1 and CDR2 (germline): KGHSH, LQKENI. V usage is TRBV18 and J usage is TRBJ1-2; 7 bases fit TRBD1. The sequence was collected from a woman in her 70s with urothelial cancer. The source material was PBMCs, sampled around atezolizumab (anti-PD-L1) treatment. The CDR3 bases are TGTGCCAGCTCACCAAGACAGGGAGTGCGAAACTATGGCTACACCTTC. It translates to CASSPRQGVRNYGYTF.